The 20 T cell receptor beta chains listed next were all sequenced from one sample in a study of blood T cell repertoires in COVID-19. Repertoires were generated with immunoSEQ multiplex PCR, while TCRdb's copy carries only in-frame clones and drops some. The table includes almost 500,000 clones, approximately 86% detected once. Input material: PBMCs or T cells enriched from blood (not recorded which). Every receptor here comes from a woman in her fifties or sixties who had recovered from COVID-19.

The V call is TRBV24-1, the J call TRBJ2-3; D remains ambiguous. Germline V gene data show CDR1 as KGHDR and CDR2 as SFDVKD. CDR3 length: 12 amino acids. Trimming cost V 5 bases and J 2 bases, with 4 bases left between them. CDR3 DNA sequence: TGTGCCACCAGTGGTTACACAGATACGCAGTATTTT. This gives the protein CATSGYTDTQYF.

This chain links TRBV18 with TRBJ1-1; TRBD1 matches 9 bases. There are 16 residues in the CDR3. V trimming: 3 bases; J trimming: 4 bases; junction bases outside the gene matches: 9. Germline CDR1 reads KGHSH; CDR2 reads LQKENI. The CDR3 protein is CASSPRTGEGLTEAFF. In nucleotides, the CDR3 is TGTGCCAGCTCACCGCGGACAGGGGAAGGTCTCACTGAAGCTTTCTTT.

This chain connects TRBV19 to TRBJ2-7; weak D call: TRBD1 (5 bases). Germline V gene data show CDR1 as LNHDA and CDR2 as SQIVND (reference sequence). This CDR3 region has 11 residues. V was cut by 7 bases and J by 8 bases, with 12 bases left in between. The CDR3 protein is CASTWGEKQYF. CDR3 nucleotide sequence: TGTGCCAGTACCTGGGGCGAAAAGCAGTACTTC.

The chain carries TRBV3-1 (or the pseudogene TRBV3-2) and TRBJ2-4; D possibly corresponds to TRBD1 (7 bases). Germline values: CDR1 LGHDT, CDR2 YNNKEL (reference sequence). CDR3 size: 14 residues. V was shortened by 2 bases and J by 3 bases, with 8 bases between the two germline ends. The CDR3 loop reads CASSQQGGKNIQYF. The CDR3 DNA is TGTGCCAGCAGCCAACAGGGGGGCAAAAACATTCAGTACTTC.

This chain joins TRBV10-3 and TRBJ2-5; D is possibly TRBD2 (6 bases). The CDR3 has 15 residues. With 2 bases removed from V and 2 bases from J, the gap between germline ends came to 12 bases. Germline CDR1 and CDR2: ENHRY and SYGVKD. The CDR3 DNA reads TGTGCCATCAGTGAGAGACCCCGGGGGCAAGAGACCCAGTACTTC. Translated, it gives CAISERPRGQETQYF.

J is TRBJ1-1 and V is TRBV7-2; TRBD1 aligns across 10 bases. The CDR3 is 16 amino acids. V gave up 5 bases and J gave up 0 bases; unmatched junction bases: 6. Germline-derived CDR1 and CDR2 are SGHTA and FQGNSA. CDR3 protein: CASSPRQGAVNTEAFF. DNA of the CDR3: TGTGCCAGCAGCCCTAGACAGGGGGCTGTGAACACTGAAGCTTTCTTT.

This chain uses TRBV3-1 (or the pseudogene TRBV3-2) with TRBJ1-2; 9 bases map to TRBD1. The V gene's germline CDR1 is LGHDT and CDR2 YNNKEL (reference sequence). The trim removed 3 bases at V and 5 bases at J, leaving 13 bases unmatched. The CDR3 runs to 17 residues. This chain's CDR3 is CASSHGTGGGRGYGYTF. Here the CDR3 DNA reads TGTGCCAGCAGCCACGGTACAGGGGGCGGACGAGGGTATGGCTACACCTTC.

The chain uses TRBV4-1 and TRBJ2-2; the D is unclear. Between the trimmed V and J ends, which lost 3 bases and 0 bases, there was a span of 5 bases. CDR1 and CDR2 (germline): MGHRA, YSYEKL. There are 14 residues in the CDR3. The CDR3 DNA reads TGCGCCAGCAGCCACCGCGCGAACACCGGGGAGCTGTTTTTT. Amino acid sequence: CASSHRANTGELFF.

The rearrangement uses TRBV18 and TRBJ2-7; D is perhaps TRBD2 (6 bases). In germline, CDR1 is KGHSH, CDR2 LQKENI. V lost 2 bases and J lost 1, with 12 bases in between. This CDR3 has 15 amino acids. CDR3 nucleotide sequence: TGTGCCAGCTCACCAACGACGGGAGTTTCCTACGAGCAGTACGTC. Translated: CASSPTTGVSYEQYV.

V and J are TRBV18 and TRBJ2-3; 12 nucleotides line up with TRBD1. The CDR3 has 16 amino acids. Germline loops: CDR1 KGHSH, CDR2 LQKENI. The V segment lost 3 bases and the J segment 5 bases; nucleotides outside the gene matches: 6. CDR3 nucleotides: TGTGCCAGCTCACCCAGGGGACAGGGGGCCGGAGATACGCAGTATTTT. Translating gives CASSPRGQGAGDTQYF.

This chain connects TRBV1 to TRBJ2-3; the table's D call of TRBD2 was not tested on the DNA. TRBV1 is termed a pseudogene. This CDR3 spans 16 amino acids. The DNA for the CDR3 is TGCACCAGCAGCCAAGCGGGGGGAATGGGCACAGATACGCAGTATTTT. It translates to CTSSQAGGMGTDTQYF.

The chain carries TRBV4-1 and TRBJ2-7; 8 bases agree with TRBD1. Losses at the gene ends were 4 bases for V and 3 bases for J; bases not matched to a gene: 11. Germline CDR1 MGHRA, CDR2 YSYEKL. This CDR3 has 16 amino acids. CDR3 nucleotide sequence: TGCGCCAGCAGCCCAAGCATAGGACAGGGAGGCTACGAGCAGTACTTC. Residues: CASSPSIGQGGYEQYF.

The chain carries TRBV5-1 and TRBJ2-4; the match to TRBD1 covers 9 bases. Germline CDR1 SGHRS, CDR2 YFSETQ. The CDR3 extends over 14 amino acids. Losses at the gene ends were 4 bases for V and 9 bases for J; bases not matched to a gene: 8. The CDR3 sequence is CASSPGTGKGIQYF. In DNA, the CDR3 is TGCGCCAGCAGCCCGGGGACAGGGAAAGGCATTCAGTACTTC. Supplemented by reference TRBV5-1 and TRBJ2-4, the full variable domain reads KAGVTQTPRYLIKTRGQQVTLSCSPISGHRSVSWYQQTPGQGLQFLFEYFSETQRNKGNFPGRFSGRQFSNSRSEMNVSTLELGDSALYLCASSPGTGKGIQYFGAGTRLSVL.

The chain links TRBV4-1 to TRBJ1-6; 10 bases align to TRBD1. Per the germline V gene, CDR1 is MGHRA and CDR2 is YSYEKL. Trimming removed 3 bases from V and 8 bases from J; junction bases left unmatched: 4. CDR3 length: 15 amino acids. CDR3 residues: CASSHSGTGDSPLHF. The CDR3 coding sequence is TGCGCCAGCAGCCACTCCGGGACAGGGGATTCACCCCTCCACTTT.

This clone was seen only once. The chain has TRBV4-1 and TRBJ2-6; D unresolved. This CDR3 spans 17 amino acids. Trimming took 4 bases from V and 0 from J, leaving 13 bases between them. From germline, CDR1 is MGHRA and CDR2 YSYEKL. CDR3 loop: CASSPSAVISGANVLTF. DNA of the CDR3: TGCGCCAGCAGCCCCTCTGCGGTGATCTCTGGGGCCAACGTCCTGACTTTC.

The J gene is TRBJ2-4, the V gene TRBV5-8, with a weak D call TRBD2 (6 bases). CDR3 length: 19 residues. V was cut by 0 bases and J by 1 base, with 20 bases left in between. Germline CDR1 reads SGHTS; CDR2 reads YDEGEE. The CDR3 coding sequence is TGTGCCAGCAGCTTGGTCCCCGATAGCGGACGGTGGGCCAAAAACATTCAGTACTTC. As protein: CASSLVPDSGRWAKNIQYF.

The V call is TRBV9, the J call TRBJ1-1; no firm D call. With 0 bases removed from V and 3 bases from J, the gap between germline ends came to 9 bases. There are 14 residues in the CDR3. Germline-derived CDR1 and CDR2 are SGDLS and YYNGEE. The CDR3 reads CASSVGVAYTEAFF. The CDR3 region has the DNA TGTGCCAGCAGCGTAGGAGTCGCGTACACTGAAGCTTTCTTT.

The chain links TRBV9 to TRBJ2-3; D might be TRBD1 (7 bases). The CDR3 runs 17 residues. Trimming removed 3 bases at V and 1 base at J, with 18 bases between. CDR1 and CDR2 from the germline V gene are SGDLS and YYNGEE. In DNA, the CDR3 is TGTGCCAGCAGCGCGCGTCAGGGGGGAAGTGGCACAGATACGCAGTATTTT. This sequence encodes CASSARQGGSGTDTQYF.

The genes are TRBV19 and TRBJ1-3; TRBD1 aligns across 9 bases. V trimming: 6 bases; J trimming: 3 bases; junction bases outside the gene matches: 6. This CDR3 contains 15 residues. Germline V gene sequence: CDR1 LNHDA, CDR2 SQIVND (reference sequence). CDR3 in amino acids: CASSPAGQGGNTIYF. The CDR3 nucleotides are TGTGCCAGTAGCCCTGCGGGACAGGGTGGAAACACCATATATTTT.

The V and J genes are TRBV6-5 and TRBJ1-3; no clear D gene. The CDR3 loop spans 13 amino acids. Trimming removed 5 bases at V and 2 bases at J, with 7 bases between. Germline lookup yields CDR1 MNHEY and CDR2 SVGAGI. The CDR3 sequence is CASSREAGNTIYF. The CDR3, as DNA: TGTGCCAGCAGTAGGGAGGCTGGAAACACCATATATTTT.